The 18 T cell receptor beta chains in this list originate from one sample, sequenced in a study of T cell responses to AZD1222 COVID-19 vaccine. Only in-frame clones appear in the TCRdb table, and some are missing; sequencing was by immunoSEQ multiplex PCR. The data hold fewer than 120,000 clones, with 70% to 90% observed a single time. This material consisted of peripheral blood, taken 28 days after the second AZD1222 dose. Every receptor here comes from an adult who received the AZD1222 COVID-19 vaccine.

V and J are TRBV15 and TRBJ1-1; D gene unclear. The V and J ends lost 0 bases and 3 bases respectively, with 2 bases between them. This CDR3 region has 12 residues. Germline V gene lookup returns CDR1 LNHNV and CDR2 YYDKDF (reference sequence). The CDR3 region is CATSREDTEAFF. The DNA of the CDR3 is TGTGCCACCAGCAGAGAGGACACTGAAGCTTTCTTT.

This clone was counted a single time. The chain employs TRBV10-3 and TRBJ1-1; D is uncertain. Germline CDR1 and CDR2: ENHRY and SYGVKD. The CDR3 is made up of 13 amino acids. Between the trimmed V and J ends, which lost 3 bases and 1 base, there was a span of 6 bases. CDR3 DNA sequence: TGTGCCATCAGTGATGACTCGAACACTGAAGCTTTCTTT. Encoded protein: CAISDDSNTEAFF.

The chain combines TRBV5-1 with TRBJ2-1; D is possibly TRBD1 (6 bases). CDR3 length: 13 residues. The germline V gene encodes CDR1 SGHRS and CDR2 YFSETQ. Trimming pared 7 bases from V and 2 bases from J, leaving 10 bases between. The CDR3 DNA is TGCGCCAGCTACAGGGCAGCCTACAATGAGCAGTTCTTC. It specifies CASYRAAYNEQFF.

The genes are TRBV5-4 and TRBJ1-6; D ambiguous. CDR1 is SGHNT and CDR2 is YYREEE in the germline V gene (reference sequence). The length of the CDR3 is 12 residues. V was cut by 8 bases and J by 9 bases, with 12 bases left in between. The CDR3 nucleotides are TGTGCCAGTTGGGCTCTAGGTTCACCCCTCCACTTT. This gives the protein CASWALGSPLHF.

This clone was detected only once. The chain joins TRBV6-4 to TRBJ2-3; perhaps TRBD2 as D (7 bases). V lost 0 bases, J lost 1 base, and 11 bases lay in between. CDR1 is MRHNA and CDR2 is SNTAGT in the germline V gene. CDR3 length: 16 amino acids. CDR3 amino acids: CASSDSRGGRTDTQYF. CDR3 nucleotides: TGTGCCAGCAGTGACTCGAGGGGGGGGCGCACAGATACGCAGTATTTT.

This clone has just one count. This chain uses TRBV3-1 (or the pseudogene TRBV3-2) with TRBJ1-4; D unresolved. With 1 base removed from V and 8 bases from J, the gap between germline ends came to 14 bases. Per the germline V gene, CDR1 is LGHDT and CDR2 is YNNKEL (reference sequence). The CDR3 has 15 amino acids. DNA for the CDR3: TGTGCCAGCAGCCAAGGACGAGTTAATCCAGAAAAACTGTTTTTT. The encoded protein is CASSQGRVNPEKLFF.

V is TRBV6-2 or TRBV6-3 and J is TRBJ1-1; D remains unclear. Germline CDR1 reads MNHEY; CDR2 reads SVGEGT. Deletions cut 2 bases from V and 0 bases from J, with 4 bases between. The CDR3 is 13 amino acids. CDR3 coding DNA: TGTGCCAGCAGTTACCCCCTGAACACTGAAGCTTTCTTT. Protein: CASSYPLNTEAFF.

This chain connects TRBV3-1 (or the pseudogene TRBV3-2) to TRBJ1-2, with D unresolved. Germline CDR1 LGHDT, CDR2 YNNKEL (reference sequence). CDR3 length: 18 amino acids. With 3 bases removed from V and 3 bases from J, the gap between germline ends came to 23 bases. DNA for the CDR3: TGTGCCAGCAGCCATGTCGTGTTGGGGAGGGCGGTCCACTATGGCTACACCTTC. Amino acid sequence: CASSHVVLGRAVHYGYTF.

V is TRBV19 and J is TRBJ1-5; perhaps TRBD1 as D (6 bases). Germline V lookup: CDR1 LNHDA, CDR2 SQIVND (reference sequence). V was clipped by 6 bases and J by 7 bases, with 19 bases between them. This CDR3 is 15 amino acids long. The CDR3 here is CASSYGGGAGQPQHF. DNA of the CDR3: TGTGCCAGTAGCTATGGCGGGGGGGCTGGGCAGCCCCAGCATTTT. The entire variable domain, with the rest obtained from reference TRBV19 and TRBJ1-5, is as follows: DGGITQSPKYLFRKEGQNVTLSCEQNLNHDAMYWYRQDPGQGLRLIYYSQIVNDFQKGDIAEGYSVSREKKESFPLTVTSAQKNPTAFYLCASSYGGGAGQPQHFGDGTRLSIL.

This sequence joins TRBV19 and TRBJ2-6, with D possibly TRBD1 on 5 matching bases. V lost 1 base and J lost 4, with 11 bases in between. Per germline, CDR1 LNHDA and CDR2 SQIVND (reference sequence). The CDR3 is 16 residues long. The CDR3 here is CASSIAPGSGANVLTF. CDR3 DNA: TGTGCCAGTAGTATAGCCCCAGGGTCCGGGGCCAACGTCCTGACTTTC.

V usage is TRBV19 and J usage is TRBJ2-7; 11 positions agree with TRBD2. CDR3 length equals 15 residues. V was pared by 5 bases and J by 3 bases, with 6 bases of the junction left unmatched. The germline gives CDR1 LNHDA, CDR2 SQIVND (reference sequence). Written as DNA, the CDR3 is TGTGCCAGTAGTGGTACTAGCGGGAGCCTCTACGAGCAGTACTTC. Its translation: CASSGTSGSLYEQYF.

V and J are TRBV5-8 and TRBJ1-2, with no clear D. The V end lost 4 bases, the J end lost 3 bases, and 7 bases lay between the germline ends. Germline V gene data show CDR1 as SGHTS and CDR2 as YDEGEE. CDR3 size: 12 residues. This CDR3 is CASSGRHYGYTF. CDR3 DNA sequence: TGTGCCAGCAGCGGTCGGCACTATGGCTACACCTTC.

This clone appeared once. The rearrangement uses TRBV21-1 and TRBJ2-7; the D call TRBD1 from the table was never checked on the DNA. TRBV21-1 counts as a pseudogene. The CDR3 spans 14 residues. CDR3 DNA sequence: TGTGCCAGCAGCGGAGGCGGCAGGGGGTACGAGCAGTACTTC. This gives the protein CASSGGGRGYEQYF.

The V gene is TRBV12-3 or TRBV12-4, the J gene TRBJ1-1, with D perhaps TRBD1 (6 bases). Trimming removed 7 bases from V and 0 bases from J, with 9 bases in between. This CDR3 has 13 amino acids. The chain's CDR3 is CASNGQLNTEAFF. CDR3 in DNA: TGTGCCAGCAATGGACAGTTGAACACTGAAGCTTTCTTT.

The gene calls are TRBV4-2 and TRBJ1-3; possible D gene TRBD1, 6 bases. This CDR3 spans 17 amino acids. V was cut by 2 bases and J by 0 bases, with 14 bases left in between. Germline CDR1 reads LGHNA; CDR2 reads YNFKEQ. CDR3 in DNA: TGTGCCAGCAGCCAACTCACAGGGCCCCGCTCTGGAAACACCATATATTTT. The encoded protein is CASSQLTGPRSGNTIYF.

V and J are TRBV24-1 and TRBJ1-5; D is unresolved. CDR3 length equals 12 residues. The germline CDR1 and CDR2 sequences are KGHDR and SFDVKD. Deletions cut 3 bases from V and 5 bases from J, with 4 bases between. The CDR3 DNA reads TGTGCCACCAGTGATCAAGATCAGCCCCAGCATTTT. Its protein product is CATSDQDQPQHF.

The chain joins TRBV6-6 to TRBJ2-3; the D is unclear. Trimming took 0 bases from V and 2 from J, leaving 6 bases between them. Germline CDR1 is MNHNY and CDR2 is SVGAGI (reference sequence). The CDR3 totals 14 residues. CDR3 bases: TGTGCCAGCAGTTACTCCCTAAACACAGATACGCAGTATTTT. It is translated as CASSYSLNTDTQYF.

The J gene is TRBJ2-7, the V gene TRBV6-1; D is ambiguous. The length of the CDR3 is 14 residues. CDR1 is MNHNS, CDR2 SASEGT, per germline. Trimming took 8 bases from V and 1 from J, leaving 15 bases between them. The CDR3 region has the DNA TGTGCCAGCTCCCGGGCCCAAAGGTCCTACGAGCAGTACTTC. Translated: CASSRAQRSYEQYF.